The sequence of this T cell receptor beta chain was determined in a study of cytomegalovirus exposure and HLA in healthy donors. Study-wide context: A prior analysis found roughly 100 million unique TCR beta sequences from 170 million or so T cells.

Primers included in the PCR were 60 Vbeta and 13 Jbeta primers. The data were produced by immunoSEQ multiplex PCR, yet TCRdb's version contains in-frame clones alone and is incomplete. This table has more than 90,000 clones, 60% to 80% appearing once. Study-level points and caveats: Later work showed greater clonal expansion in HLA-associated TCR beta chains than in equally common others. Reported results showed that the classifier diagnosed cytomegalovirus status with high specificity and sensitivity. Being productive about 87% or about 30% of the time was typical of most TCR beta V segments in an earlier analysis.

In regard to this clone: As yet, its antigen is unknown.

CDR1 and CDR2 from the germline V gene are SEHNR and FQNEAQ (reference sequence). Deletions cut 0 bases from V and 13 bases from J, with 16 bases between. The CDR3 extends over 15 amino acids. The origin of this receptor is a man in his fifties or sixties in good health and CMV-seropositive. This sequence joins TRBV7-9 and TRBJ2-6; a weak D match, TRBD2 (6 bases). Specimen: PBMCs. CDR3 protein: CASSLARGGAPVLTF. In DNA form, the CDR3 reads TGTGCCAGCAGCTTAGCGCGGGGCGGGGCCCCGGTCCTGACTTTC.